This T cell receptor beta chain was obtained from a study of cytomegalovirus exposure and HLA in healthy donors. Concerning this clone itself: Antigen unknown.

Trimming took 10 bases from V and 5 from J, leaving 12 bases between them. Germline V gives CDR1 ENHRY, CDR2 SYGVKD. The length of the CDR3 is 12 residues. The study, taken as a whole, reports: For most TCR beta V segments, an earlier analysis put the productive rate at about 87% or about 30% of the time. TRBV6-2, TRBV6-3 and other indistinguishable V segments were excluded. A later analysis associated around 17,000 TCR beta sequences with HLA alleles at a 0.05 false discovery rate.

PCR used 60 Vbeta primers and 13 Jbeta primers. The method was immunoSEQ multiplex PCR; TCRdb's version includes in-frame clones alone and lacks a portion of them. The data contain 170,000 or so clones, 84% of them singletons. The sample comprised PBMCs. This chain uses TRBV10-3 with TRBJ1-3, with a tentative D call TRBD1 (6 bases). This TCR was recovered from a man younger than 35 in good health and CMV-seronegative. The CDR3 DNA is TGTGCCACCGGGGGGGCAAGAAACACCATATATTTT. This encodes CATGGARNTIYF.